This is a list of T cell receptor beta chains from one sample in a study of shared clonotypes between healthy human individuals. TCRdb's copy holds only in-frame clones and misses some; the assay was immunoSEQ multiplex PCR. The sample records 300,000 to 400,000 clones, less than 85% being singletons. The sample was memory CD4+ T cells sorted from blood. The receptors come from a man aged 30 to 39 in good health. CDR3s include the opening cysteine and the closing phenylalanine or tryptophan. A D gene is named only where the DNA matches it firmly. Clone size is given for some rows only: seen once, a few or many times, or a class if the clone is expanded.

CDR3aa: CASRESGLGGYTF
CDR3nt: TGTGCCAGTAGAGAATCAGGGTTAGGTGGCTACACCTTC
abundance: once
v_gene: TRBV19
d_gene: -
j_gene: TRBJ1-2

CDR3aa: CASSFERRYSGVHEQFF
CDR3nt: TGTGCCAGCAGTTTCGAGCGTCGGTACAGCGGGGTGCATGAGCAGTTCTTC
abundance: -
v_gene: TRBV27
d_gene: TRBD2
j_gene: TRBJ2-1

CDR3aa: CASSFLLGFF
CDR3nt: TGTGCCAGCAGCTTTTTACTGGGGTTCTTC
abundance: many
v_gene: TRBV7-9
d_gene: -
j_gene: TRBJ2-1

CDR3aa: CASMGQASTEAFF
CDR3nt: TGTGCCAGCATGGGACAGGCGTCGACTGAAGCTTTCTTT
abundance: -
v_gene: TRBV2
d_gene: TRBD1
j_gene: TRBJ1-1

CDR3aa: CASSSHLSYEQYF
CDR3nt: TGTGCCAGCAGCTCCCACCTTAGCTACGAGCAGTACTTC
abundance: few
v_gene: TRBV9
d_gene: -
j_gene: TRBJ2-7

CDR3aa: CASSFSRDSQYF
CDR3nt: TGTGCCAGCAGTTTCTCTAGGGACTCCCAGTACTTC
abundance: -
v_gene: TRBV6-1
d_gene: -
j_gene: TRBJ2-5

CDR3aa: CASSLPFVTRETQYF
CDR3nt: TGTGCCAGCAGTTTACCTTTCGTAACAAGAGAGACCCAGTACTTC
abundance: -
v_gene: TRBV28
d_gene: -
j_gene: TRBJ2-5

CDR3aa: CASSRGLTTLTVGEQYF
CDR3nt: TGTGCCAGCAGCCGAGGACTGACGACGCTGACAGTTGGAGAGCAGTACTTC
abundance: -
v_gene: TRBV7-9
d_gene: -
j_gene: TRBJ2-7

CDR3aa: CASSEGPGGRMDEQFF
CDR3nt: TGTGCCAGCAGTGAGGGCCCCGGCGGGAGAATGGATGAGCAGTTCTTC
abundance: -
v_gene: TRBV6-1
d_gene: TRBD2
j_gene: TRBJ2-1

CDR3aa: CASSGGLVEKLFF
CDR3nt: TGTGCCAGCAGTGGGGGACTCGTTGAAAAACTGTTTTTT
abundance: -
v_gene: TRBV2
d_gene: -
j_gene: TRBJ1-4

CDR3aa: CASSGPTGRNEKLFF
CDR3nt: TGTGCCAGCAGTGGCCCTACAGGGAGGAATGAAAAACTGTTTTTT
abundance: -
v_gene: TRBV25-1
d_gene: -
j_gene: TRBJ1-4

CDR3aa: CASSQTGGEVYGYTF
CDR3nt: TGTGCCAGCAGCCAAACAGGGGGCGAGGTCTATGGCTACACCTTC
abundance: -
v_gene: TRBV4-2
d_gene: TRBD1
j_gene: TRBJ1-2

CDR3aa: CASSPQGGLTF
CDR3nt: TGTGCCAGCAGCCCGCAAGGGGGGCTAACCTTC
abundance: -
v_gene: TRBV7-2
d_gene: -
j_gene: TRBJ1-2

CDR3aa: CASSQPLAGGETQYF
CDR3nt: TGCGCCAGCAGCCAACCCCTAGCCGGCGGGGAGACCCAGTACTTC
abundance: -
v_gene: TRBV4-1
d_gene: -
j_gene: TRBJ2-5

CDR3aa: CACAGTSGGRSTDTQYF
CDR3nt: TGTGCCTGCGCCGGGACTAGCGGGGGCCGGTCTACAGATACGCAGTATTTT
abundance: once
v_gene: TRBV30
d_gene: TRBD2
j_gene: TRBJ2-3

CDR3aa: CASSFEWSPRDPSNQPQHF
CDR3nt: TGTGCCAGCAGTTTTGAATGGTCCCCCCGGGACCCAAGCAATCAGCCCCAGCATTTT
abundance: -
v_gene: TRBV28
d_gene: -
j_gene: TRBJ1-5

CDR3aa: CASSRQGLGNEQFF
CDR3nt: TGCGCCAGCAGCCGCCAGGGTCTGGGGAATGAGCAGTTCTTC
abundance: -
v_gene: TRBV5-1
d_gene: -
j_gene: TRBJ2-1